Below, 12 T cell receptor beta chains from the same sample are listed, as sequenced in a study of T cell responses to AZD1222 COVID-19 vaccine. Produced via immunoSEQ multiplex PCR; TCRdb's table is partial and in-frame only. The sample contains over 45,000 clones, approximately 83% of which appear only once. Sequences were derived from peripheral blood, sampled on day 0 of AZD1222 vaccination. The receptor source for this set is an adult in good health.

The rearrangement uses TRBV15 and TRBJ1-5, with D maybe TRBD1 (5 bases). The length of the CDR3 is 17 residues. The germline CDR1 and CDR2 sequences are LNHNV and YYDKDF (reference sequence). Trimming removed 0 bases from V and 6 bases from J, with 18 bases in between. In DNA, the CDR3 is TGTGCCACCAGCAGAGATTTTCCAGGGACGGTCAGTCAGCCCCAGCATTTT. Translating gives CATSRDFPGTVSQPQHF.

The chain links TRBV18 to TRBJ1-5; no definite D call. The CDR3 totals 13 residues. The V end lost 1 base, the J end lost 7 bases, and 8 bases lay between the germline ends. Per germline, CDR1 KGHSH and CDR2 LQKENI. The DNA for the CDR3 is TGTGCCAGCTCACCACTCGAAGGCCAGCCCCAGCATTTT. Its translation is CASSPLEGQPQHF.

The rearrangement joins TRBV6-5 to TRBJ1-6; 9 positions match TRBD1. The CDR3 runs to 15 residues. With 2 bases clipped from V and 9 bases from J, the junction kept 5 bases outside the gene matches. Germline-derived CDR1 and CDR2 are MNHEY and SVGAGI. The CDR3 spells CASSYGTGLSSPLHF. CDR3 nucleotides: TGTGCCAGCAGTTACGGGACAGGGCTGAGTTCACCCCTCCACTTT.

The chain is built from TRBV9 and TRBJ1-1; D may be TRBD1 (6 bases). The CDR3 totals 16 residues. Germline V gene data show CDR1 as SGDLS and CDR2 as YYNGEE. The germline V and J ends were trimmed by 0 bases and 0 bases, with 12 bases remaining between them. CDR3 DNA: TGTGCCAGCAGCGTAGTGGACAGCTTCATGAACACTGAAGCTTTCTTT. It translates to CASSVVDSFMNTEAFF.

The rearrangement joins TRBV12-3 or TRBV12-4 to TRBJ1-5; no clear D. Trimming took off 2 bases at V and 5 bases at J, with 4 bases between the two ends. The CDR3 contains 12 residues. The DNA of the CDR3 is TGTGCCAGCAGTTTAAGTTATCAGCCCCAGCATTTT. Encoded protein: CASSLSYQPQHF.

The chain joins TRBV28 to TRBJ1-4; D might be TRBD1 (5 bases). The CDR3 spans 15 residues. The ends were cut back, 5 bases at V and 8 bases at J, with 18 bases in the middle. In germline, CDR1 is MDHEN, CDR2 SYDVKM. As DNA, the CDR3 is TGTGCCAGCAGTCGTCCGGGACCGAGTAGAGAAAAACTGTTTTTT. Residues: CASSRPGPSREKLFF.

The J gene is TRBJ2-3, the V gene TRBV29-1; TRBD1 matches at 7 bases. The CDR3 consists of 14 residues. Trimming took 6 bases from V and 0 from J; bases not matched to a gene: 6. Germline CDR1 reads SQVTM; CDR2 reads ANQGSEA. The CDR3 DNA reads as TGCAGCGTGTTACAGGGGCTCAGCACAGATACGCAGTATTTT. Translating it yields CSVLQGLSTDTQYF.

The chain has TRBV28 and TRBJ1-2, with TRBD1 matching over 9 bases. The J segment lost 8 bases and the V segment lost 6 bases, leaving 16 bases of the junction unmatched. Germline V CDR1 and CDR2: MDHEN, SYDVKM. This CDR3 region has 16 residues. The CDR3 coding sequence is TGTGCCAGCAGATTCCCGCGTGGGACAGGGCGAGGAGGCTACACCTTC. It is translated as CASRFPRGTGRGGYTF.

This chain uses TRBV19 with TRBJ2-7, with 10 bases identical to TRBD1. The CDR3 totals 14 residues. The trim removed 7 bases at V and 2 bases at J, leaving 5 bases unmatched. Germline assignment: CDR1 LNHDA and CDR2 SQIVND (reference sequence). The CDR3 coding sequence is TGTGCCAGTAATTCCGGGACAGGGGCCTACGAGCAGTACTTC. This encodes CASNSGTGAYEQYF.

The rearrangement joins TRBV6-5 to TRBJ2-3; possibly TRBD2 for D (6 bases). The CDR3 covers 13 residues. Germline CDR1 MNHEY, CDR2 SVGAGI. Trimming removed 5 bases at V and 3 bases at J, with 9 bases between. This CDR3 is CASSRDLTDTQYF. The CDR3 region has the DNA TGTGCCAGCAGTCGGGACTTAACAGATACGCAGTATTTT.

The genes are TRBV5-1 and TRBJ2-7, with a weak D call TRBD1 (5 bases). The CDR3 has 16 residues. V was pared by 2 bases and J by 0 bases, with 15 bases between. CDR1 SGHRS and CDR2 YFSETQ come from the germline V gene. CDR3 amino acids: CASSFLDRTPSYEQYF. The CDR3 nucleotides are TGCGCCAGCAGCTTCCTAGACCGGACACCCTCCTACGAGCAGTACTTC.

By proportion, this clone is medium-sized. The genes are TRBV4-2 and TRBJ2-1, with D possibly being TRBD2 (7 bases). Germline CDR1 LGHNA, CDR2 YNFKEQ. The ends were cut back, 2 bases at V and 7 bases at J, with 21 bases in the middle. This CDR3 has 17 amino acids. The CDR3 DNA reads as TGTGCCAGCAGCCAATGGGGGGGGGCTATACCTCAGAATGAGCAGTTCTTC. It specifies CASSQWGGAIPQNEQFF.